This TCR beta chain was profiled in a study of blood T cell repertoires in COVID-19. CDR3 length: 14 residues. CDR1 is SGHVS, CDR2 FQNEAQ, per germline. Trimming stripped 5 bases from V and 3 bases from J, with 14 bases between. Here immunoSEQ multiplex PCR was the method, and the copy in TCRdb shows in-frame clones only, minus some. Of 190,000 or so clones in the sample, about 90% were seen once. The sequencing sample was made of PBMCs or T cells enriched from blood (not recorded which). The chain is built from TRBV7-8 and TRBJ2-7; tentatively, D is TRBD2 (5 bases). The TCR originated in a man aged 25 to 40 who had recovered from COVID-19. In DNA form, the CDR3 reads TGTGCCAGCAGCGTATACCCCGGAGGCTACGAGCAGTACTTC. Protein product: CASSVYPGGYEQYF.